The rows below give T cell receptor beta chains drawn from one sample of a study of T cell changes during pregnancy in multiple sclerosis. Some clones are missing from TCRdb's copy, which holds only in-frame ones; the method was immunoSEQ multiplex PCR. The data contain tens of thousands of clones, 90% to 95% of them singletons. The source material was peripheral blood, sampled after pregnancy. The source is a female donor in good health, enrolled as a control in a pregnancy study. The CDR3 runs from the conserved cysteine through the conserved F or W. Fields, in order: D gene, V gene, J gene, CDR3 length, CDR3 protein. The D gene is left open where the match is weak.

D gene: .; V gene: TRBV29-1; J gene: TRBJ2-2; CDR3 length: 12; CDR3 protein: CSGGTRTGELFF
D gene: .; V gene: TRBV4-2; J gene: TRBJ1-2; CDR3 length: 15; CDR3 protein: CASSQEKKGALGYTF
D gene: TRBD2; V gene: TRBV2; J gene: TRBJ2-1; CDR3 length: 16; CDR3 protein: CASSEGVAGGYNEQFF
D gene: TRBD1; V gene: TRBV7-2; J gene: TRBJ1-2; CDR3 length: 15; CDR3 protein: CASSFGQGLNYGYTF
D gene: .; V gene: TRBV7-6; J gene: TRBJ1-3; CDR3 length: 15; CDR3 protein: CASSLGQNSGNTIYF
D gene: .; V gene: TRBV13; J gene: TRBJ1-6; CDR3 length: 17; CDR3 protein: CASSLMGHGPYNSPLHF
D gene: .; V gene: TRBV30; J gene: TRBJ2-6; CDR3 length: 14; CDR3 protein: CAWSSGAGANVLTF
D gene: TRBD2; V gene: TRBV5-1; J gene: TRBJ2-7; CDR3 length: 15; CDR3 protein: CASSSIAGLAYEQYF
D gene: TRBD1; V gene: TRBV9; J gene: TRBJ2-1; CDR3 length: 15; CDR3 protein: CASSETGGRLNEQFF
D gene: .; V gene: TRBV4-1; J gene: TRBJ2-2; CDR3 length: 18; CDR3 protein: CASSQVPPGADNTGELFF
D gene: TRBD1; V gene: TRBV9; J gene: TRBJ1-6; CDR3 length: 14; CDR3 protein: CASSAGQGRSPLHF
D gene: TRBD2; V gene: TRBV7-9; J gene: TRBJ2-3; CDR3 length: 16; CDR3 protein: CATSGWSSGGTDTQYF
D gene: TRBD1; V gene: TRBV9; J gene: TRBJ1-6; CDR3 length: 15; CDR3 protein: CASSVDRGDNSPLHF
D gene: .; V gene: TRBV4-1; J gene: TRBJ1-2; CDR3 length: 16; CDR3 protein: CASSQTSQGANYGYTF
D gene: TRBD2; V gene: TRBV28; J gene: TRBJ2-1; CDR3 length: 14; CDR3 protein: CASSFSGGYNEQFF
D gene: TRBD1; V gene: TRBV6-1; J gene: TRBJ1-5; CDR3 length: 14; CDR3 protein: CASGHRGLGQPQHF
D gene: .; V gene: TRBV19; J gene: TRBJ1-1; CDR3 length: 15; CDR3 protein: CASRQGAGDRTEAFF
D gene: TRBD2; V gene: TRBV19; J gene: TRBJ2-3; CDR3 length: 17; CDR3 protein: CASSIISGGPSTDTQYF
D gene: .; V gene: TRBV28; J gene: TRBJ2-3; CDR3 length: 16; CDR3 protein: CASRSRGGGREDTQYF
D gene: .; V gene: TRBV7-3; J gene: TRBJ1-6; CDR3 length: 14; CDR3 protein: CASSSHGSDSPLHF
D gene: TRBD2; V gene: TRBV6-1; J gene: TRBJ2-5; CDR3 length: 13; CDR3 protein: CASSGGRQETQYF
D gene: .; V gene: TRBV4-3; J gene: TRBJ2-7; CDR3 length: 13; CDR3 protein: CASSQKGAYEQYF
D gene: TRBD1; V gene: TRBV5-5; J gene: TRBJ2-3; CDR3 length: 16; CDR3 protein: CASSSDRGQRADTQYF
D gene: .; V gene: TRBV7-2; J gene: TRBJ2-1; CDR3 length: 14; CDR3 protein: CASSPQTSTSEQFF
D gene: .; V gene: TRBV19; J gene: TRBJ2-6; CDR3 length: 17; CDR3 protein: CASSTRPGGSGANVLTF
D gene: TRBD1; V gene: TRBV7-9; J gene: TRBJ1-4; CDR3 length: 16; CDR3 protein: CASSRPGQGSNEKLFF
D gene: .; V gene: TRBV10-3; J gene: TRBJ1-2; CDR3 length: 18; CDR3 protein: CAISGIQSSQGGNYGYTF
D gene: .; V gene: TRBV29-1; J gene: TRBJ2-3; CDR3 length: 14; CDR3 protein: CSVEGGGGTDTQYF
D gene: .; V gene: TRBV5-8; J gene: TRBJ1-5; CDR3 length: 15; CDR3 protein: CASSLTGFGNQPQHF
D gene: .; V gene: TRBV5-4; J gene: TRBJ1-2; CDR3 length: 15; CDR3 protein: CASSLEPGMGNGYTF
D gene: TRBD2; V gene: TRBV30; J gene: TRBJ2-1; CDR3 length: 13; CDR3 protein: CAWRGLAVNEQFF
D gene: TRBD1; V gene: TRBV6-1; J gene: TRBJ1-6; CDR3 length: 15; CDR3 protein: CASTLEGAFNSPLHF
D gene: .; V gene: TRBV21-1; J gene: TRBJ1-4; CDR3 length: 18; CDR3 protein: CASSSKKGQDYPDEKLFF
D gene: TRBD1; V gene: TRBV2; J gene: TRBJ2-6; CDR3 length: 16; CDR3 protein: CASRRDRSSGANVLTF
D gene: .; V gene: TRBV19; J gene: TRBJ1-1; CDR3 length: 13; CDR3 protein: CASSIGWGREAFF
D gene: .; V gene: TRBV19; J gene: TRBJ1-2; CDR3 length: 13; CDR3 protein: CASSIRGTDGYTF
D gene: TRBD2; V gene: TRBV4-2; J gene: TRBJ2-4; CDR3 length: 18; CDR3 protein: CASSQGAGGREDKNIQYF
D gene: TRBD2; V gene: TRBV14; J gene: TRBJ2-7; CDR3 length: 15; CDR3 protein: CASSPSLGLAFEQYF
D gene: TRBD1; V gene: TRBV2; J gene: TRBJ1-5; CDR3 length: 19; CDR3 protein: CASTQTRDRILAGNQPQHF
D gene: .; V gene: TRBV2; J gene: TRBJ2-1; CDR3 length: 13; CDR3 protein: CASMRAGRNEQFF
D gene: .; V gene: TRBV19; J gene: TRBJ2-2; CDR3 length: 15; CDR3 protein: CATSAGHIHTGELFF
D gene: .; V gene: TRBV30; J gene: TRBJ1-4; CDR3 length: 13; CDR3 protein: CASRYGRDEKLFF
D gene: TRBD2; V gene: TRBV7-9; J gene: TRBJ2-1; CDR3 length: 16; CDR3 protein: CASSPTGGGSYNEQFF
D gene: TRBD2; V gene: TRBV7-2; J gene: TRBJ2-7; CDR3 length: 16; CDR3 protein: CASSLIGASGYYEQYF
D gene: TRBD1; V gene: TRBV7-9; J gene: TRBJ1-2; CDR3 length: 13; CDR3 protein: CASSRNRGRGYTF
D gene: TRBD2; V gene: TRBV6-4; J gene: TRBJ2-1; CDR3 length: 14; CDR3 protein: CASSLTSGLNEQFF
D gene: TRBD1; V gene: TRBV6-5; J gene: TRBJ1-1; CDR3 length: 12; CDR3 protein: CASRDRGAEAFF
D gene: TRBD1; V gene: TRBV7-2; J gene: TRBJ2-1; CDR3 length: 11; CDR3 protein: CASSSSGGQFF
D gene: .; V gene: TRBV9; J gene: TRBJ2-2; CDR3 length: 13; CDR3 protein: CASSPGLPGELFF
D gene: .; V gene: TRBV18; J gene: TRBJ2-3; CDR3 length: 13; CDR3 protein: CASCFQRGDTQYF
D gene: .; V gene: TRBV5-1; J gene: TRBJ2-1; CDR3 length: 13; CDR3 protein: CASSLQGYNEQFF
D gene: .; V gene: TRBV20-1; J gene: TRBJ1-1; CDR3 length: 11; CDR3 protein: CSAPLNTEAFF
D gene: .; V gene: TRBV5-1; J gene: TRBJ1-2; CDR3 length: 14; CDR3 protein: CASSLGLGVYGYTF
D gene: TRBD1; V gene: TRBV4-3; J gene: TRBJ2-1; CDR3 length: 15; CDR3 protein: CASSERQGALNEQFF